A selection of T cell receptor beta chains follows, all from one sample in a study of blood T cell repertoires in COVID-19. Sequenced by immunoSEQ multiplex PCR; TCRdb stores in-frame clones only, minus some. Here the sample spans about 120,000 clones, roughly four fifths being singletons. Input material: peripheral blood. These receptor sequences come from a human donor in a cohort sampled during active COVID-19. The CDR3 runs from the conserved cysteine through the conserved F or W. Each record gives: J gene, V gene, clone size, CDR3 protein. The listing skips clone size in some rows; elsewhere it reads once, few, many or a size class.

j_gene: TRBJ2-7; v_gene: TRBV7-2; abundance: -; CDR3aa: CASSARAQYEQYF
j_gene: TRBJ1-2; v_gene: TRBV3-1/TRBV3-2; abundance: -; CDR3aa: CASSPGQGAIYGYTF
j_gene: TRBJ2-3; v_gene: TRBV4-1; abundance: -; CDR3aa: CASSQEIRPGGTDTQYF
j_gene: TRBJ2-7; v_gene: TRBV28; abundance: -; CDR3aa: CASRGSGGSFHEQYF
j_gene: TRBJ2-3; v_gene: TRBV5-1; abundance: -; CDR3aa: CASSEAGTSGAHTQYF
j_gene: TRBJ2-2; v_gene: TRBV11-2; abundance: -; CDR3aa: CASSLLPSGVNTGELFF
j_gene: TRBJ2-1; v_gene: TRBV19; abundance: once; CDR3aa: CASSKAAGPWDEQFF
j_gene: TRBJ2-1; v_gene: TRBV5-4; abundance: -; CDR3aa: CASSSGLLAVNNEQFF
j_gene: TRBJ2-1; v_gene: TRBV10-3; abundance: -; CDR3aa: CAITTDSDEQFF
j_gene: TRBJ2-7; v_gene: TRBV27; abundance: -; CDR3aa: CASSLKGLAGTYEQYF
j_gene: TRBJ2-1; v_gene: TRBV4-3; abundance: -; CDR3aa: CASSQWGQGLNEQFF
j_gene: TRBJ2-2; v_gene: TRBV19; abundance: -; CDR3aa: CAGRGGFDTGELFF
j_gene: TRBJ2-6; v_gene: TRBV6-5; abundance: -; CDR3aa: CASTQGSGANVLTF
j_gene: TRBJ2-2; v_gene: TRBV5-4; abundance: -; CDR3aa: CASRPGLAGSTGELFF
j_gene: TRBJ2-7; v_gene: TRBV7-2; abundance: -; CDR3aa: CASSGTSGGYEQYF
j_gene: TRBJ2-3; v_gene: TRBV15; abundance: -; CDR3aa: CATSNQWGQGESTDTQYF
j_gene: TRBJ1-4; v_gene: TRBV10-2; abundance: -; CDR3aa: CASSAQGSGGANEKLFF
j_gene: TRBJ2-1; v_gene: TRBV3-1/TRBV3-2; abundance: -; CDR3aa: CASSHLPGLGYNEQFF
j_gene: TRBJ1-1; v_gene: TRBV2; abundance: -; CDR3aa: CAIDRGDTEAFF
j_gene: TRBJ2-2; v_gene: TRBV7-9; abundance: -; CDR3aa: CASDPGLASGELFF
j_gene: TRBJ2-7; v_gene: TRBV5-6; abundance: -; CDR3aa: CASSPGDGGWEQYF
j_gene: TRBJ1-1; v_gene: TRBV7-9; abundance: -; CDR3aa: CASSSQTGNTEAFF
j_gene: TRBJ2-5; v_gene: TRBV10-3; abundance: -; CDR3aa: CAISESGPLLQETQYF
j_gene: TRBJ2-5; v_gene: TRBV3-1/TRBV3-2; abundance: -; CDR3aa: CASSQGAGTGGLETQYF
j_gene: TRBJ2-7; v_gene: TRBV5-1; abundance: -; CDR3aa: CASSSPGQVYEQYF
j_gene: TRBJ2-7; v_gene: TRBV5-1; abundance: -; CDR3aa: CASSSTGGNYEQYF
j_gene: TRBJ2-3; v_gene: TRBV7-2; abundance: -; CDR3aa: CASSLPSTDTQYF
j_gene: TRBJ1-2; v_gene: TRBV11-2; abundance: -; CDR3aa: CASSLNQGADYGYTF
j_gene: TRBJ1-1; v_gene: TRBV5-8; abundance: -; CDR3aa: CASSSRTVKNTEAFF
j_gene: TRBJ2-1; v_gene: TRBV19; abundance: -; CDR3aa: CASSRPWTEEQFF
j_gene: TRBJ2-7; v_gene: TRBV5-5; abundance: -; CDR3aa: CASSLTGAAYEQYF
j_gene: TRBJ2-1; v_gene: TRBV10-1; abundance: -; CDR3aa: CASSRTSGSSYNEQFF
j_gene: TRBJ1-3; v_gene: TRBV20-1; abundance: -; CDR3aa: CSARDTSSGNTIYF
j_gene: TRBJ2-5; v_gene: TRBV2; abundance: many; CDR3aa: CASSGPGWETQYF
j_gene: TRBJ2-2; v_gene: TRBV3-1/TRBV3-2; abundance: -; CDR3aa: CASSPTGTMNTGELFF
j_gene: TRBJ2-5; v_gene: TRBV7-9; abundance: -; CDR3aa: CASNGETQYF
j_gene: TRBJ1-5; v_gene: TRBV28; abundance: few; CDR3aa: CASQFGQGYQPQHF
j_gene: TRBJ2-7; v_gene: TRBV5-1; abundance: -; CDR3aa: CASSSGDSVNDEQYF
j_gene: TRBJ2-3; v_gene: TRBV18; abundance: -; CDR3aa: CASSPTGGAGTDTQYF
j_gene: TRBJ2-1; v_gene: TRBV7-6; abundance: -; CDR3aa: CASSLAPSGGGNEQFF